The 21 T cell receptor beta chains below all came from one sample that was sequenced in a study of T cell changes during pregnancy in multiple sclerosis. Repertoires were generated with immunoSEQ multiplex PCR, while TCRdb's copy carries only in-frame clones and drops some. The sample records around 15,000 clones, over 90% being singletons. The sequencing used peripheral blood, collected in the second trimester of pregnancy. The receptors originated from a female donor in good health, enrolled as a control in a pregnancy study.

The gene calls are TRBV18 and TRBJ2-6; D is unclear. V dropped 1 base and J dropped 0 bases, with 7 bases sitting between them. This CDR3 has 16 residues. Germline V lookup: CDR1 KGHSH, CDR2 LQKENI. The CDR3 sequence: CASSPRQISGANVLTF. The DNA for the CDR3 is TGTGCCAGCTCACCACGGCAAATCTCTGGGGCCAACGTCCTGACTTTC.

The chain has TRBV5-4 and TRBJ2-1, with 13 bases aligning to TRBD2. CDR3 length: 16 residues. Germline V gene sequence: CDR1 SGHNT, CDR2 YYREEE (reference sequence). V dropped 1 base and J dropped 7; count of bases not matched to a gene: 5. The CDR3 region is CASSLKATSGGNEQFF. CDR3 nucleotides: TGTGCCAGCAGCTTGAAGGCGACTAGCGGGGGGAATGAGCAGTTCTTC.

The chain is built from TRBV7-8 and TRBJ2-7; D uncertain. V dropped 5 bases and J dropped 1 base, with 15 bases sitting between them. Germline lookup yields CDR1 SGHVS and CDR2 FQNEAQ. CDR3 length: 15 residues. The CDR3 is CASSPWPHRSYEQYF. The CDR3 region has the DNA TGTGCCAGCAGCCCCTGGCCCCACCGTTCCTACGAGCAGTACTTC.

The chain recombines TRBV11-1 with TRBJ2-1, with 8 positions matching TRBD2. The germline V gene encodes CDR1 SGHAT and CDR2 FQDESV (reference sequence). This CDR3 comprises 14 residues. V lost 7 bases and J lost 1; bases outside the gene matches: 3. Here the CDR3 DNA reads TGTGCCAGCAACCGGGGGGGATCCTACAATGAGCAGTTCTTC. It translates to CASNRGGSYNEQFF.

The genes are TRBV19 and TRBJ1-2; D not resolved. Trimming pared 1 base from V and 0 bases from J, leaving 6 bases between. The CDR3 sequence is 14 residues long. CDR1 is LNHDA and CDR2 is SQIVND in the germline V gene (reference sequence). The CDR3 here is CASSIGGTNYGYTF. Here the CDR3 DNA reads TGTGCCAGTAGTATAGGCGGCACTAACTATGGCTACACCTTC. The full variable domain, rest sourced from reference TRBV19 and TRBJ1-2, is DGGITQSPKYLFRKEGQNVTLSCEQNLNHDAMYWYRQDPGQGLRLIYYSQIVNDFQKGDIAEGYSVSREKKESFPLTVTSAQKNPTAFYLCASSIGGTNYGYTFGSGTRLTVV.

The V call is TRBV7-9, the J call TRBJ1-1; possibly TRBD1 for D (6 bases). V lost 1 base, J lost 11 bases, and 11 bases lay in between. Germline CDR1 reads SEHNR; CDR2 reads FQNEAQ (reference sequence). This CDR3 region has 12 residues. The DNA for the CDR3 is TGTGCCAGCAGCTTAGTGGGGGCCGGGGCTTTCTTT. Protein product: CASSLVGAGAFF.

The genes are TRBV5-4 and TRBJ1-1; 8 positions match TRBD1. V was clipped by 3 bases and J by 6 bases; unmatched bases: 7. Looked up from germline, CDR1 is SGHNT and CDR2 is YYREEE (reference sequence). The CDR3 extends over 14 amino acids. CDR3 sequence reads: CASSSNTGGSEAFF. CDR3 sequence (DNA): TGTGCCAGCAGCTCCAATACAGGGGGGTCTGAAGCTTTCTTT.

The chain uses TRBV19 and TRBJ2-7, with D maybe TRBD2 (6 bases). The V gene lost 3 bases and the J gene lost 3 bases, with 15 bases spanning the gap. Germline CDR1 reads LNHDA; CDR2 reads SQIVND (reference sequence). The CDR3 is 15 residues long. This CDR3 is CASSMEGYGYYEQYF. CDR3 nucleotides: TGTGCCAGTAGTATGGAGGGATATGGCTACTACGAGCAGTACTTC. The full variable domain, completed using reference TRBV19 and TRBJ2-7, is DGGITQSPKYLFRKEGQNVTLSCEQNLNHDAMYWYRQDPGQGLRLIYYSQIVNDFQKGDIAEGYSVSREKKESFPLTVTSAQKNPTAFYLCASSMEGYGYYEQYFGPGTRLTVT.

J is TRBJ2-7 and V is TRBV2; 7 positions match TRBD2. This CDR3 contains 13 residues. Germline trimming cut 4 bases from V and 6 bases from J; bases unmatched to any gene: 6. Germline-derived CDR1 and CDR2 are SNHLY and FYNNEI. CDR3 loop: CASSGRGGGEQYF. The CDR3 region has the DNA TGTGCCAGCAGTGGTCGCGGGGGAGGCGAGCAGTACTTC.

This clone is a singleton in its sample. The chain recombines TRBV6-4 with TRBJ2-2; a weak D match, TRBD1 (6 bases). Germline CDR1 reads MRHNA; CDR2 reads SNTAGT. The CDR3 loop spans 15 amino acids. V lost 6 bases and J 2 bases, leaving 13 bases between the germline ends. The DNA for the CDR3 is TGTGCCAGCAGCGCAGGGACACTTAACACCGGGGAGCTGTTTTTT. It translates to CASSAGTLNTGELFF.

CDR3 DNA: TGTGCCAGCAGCCACGGACAGGAGGCAGATACGCAGTATTTT. It is translated as CASSHGQEADTQYF. V gene TRBV6-1 combines with J gene TRBJ2-3; 7 bases line up with TRBD1. Germline V gene data show CDR1 as MNHNS and CDR2 as SASEGT. Losses at the gene ends were 6 bases for V and 4 bases for J; bases not matched to a gene: 7. This CDR3 has 14 residues.

The chain uses TRBV10-3 and TRBJ2-5; D is ambiguous. V was cut by 4 bases and J by 1 base, with 7 bases left in between. The CDR3 has 13 amino acids. The germline V gene encodes CDR1 ENHRY and CDR2 SYGVKD. CDR3 sequence: CAISGDIQETQYF. CDR3 DNA: TGTGCCATCAGTGGCGACATCCAAGAGACCCAGTACTTC.

The chain couples TRBV5-1 to TRBJ2-2; D not certain. With 7 bases removed from V and 0 bases from J, the gap between germline ends came to 10 bases. This CDR3 has 14 residues. CDR1 and CDR2 (germline): SGHRS, YFSETQ. This CDR3 reads CASSETPNTGELFF. In DNA form, the CDR3 reads TGCGCCAGCTCCGAGACACCGAACACCGGGGAGCTGTTTTTT.

The chain employs TRBV10-3 and TRBJ2-2, with D perhaps TRBD2 (5 bases). Deletions cut 8 bases from V and 4 bases from J, with 14 bases between. This CDR3 is built from 14 residues. CDR1 and CDR2 (germline): ENHRY, SYGVKD. The CDR3: CAIGETESTGELFF. CDR3 sequence (DNA): TGTGCCATCGGGGAGACGGAAAGCACCGGGGAGCTGTTTTTT.

The rearrangement links TRBV28 to TRBJ1-2; 8 bases are shared with TRBD1. This CDR3 spans 14 amino acids. Germline lookup yields CDR1 MDHEN and CDR2 SYDVKM. The J segment lost 7 bases and the V segment lost 5 bases, leaving 9 bases of the junction unmatched. The CDR3 nucleotides are TGTGCCAGCAGTCTCTCTGGACAGGGCTTTGGCTACACCTTC. Its translation: CASSLSGQGFGYTF.

The chain combines TRBV27 with TRBJ1-1, with 8 bases matching TRBD1. Germline CDR1 and CDR2: MNHEY and SMNVEV (reference sequence). The length of the CDR3 is 13 residues. V shed 5 bases, J shed 6 bases, and the junction held 5 bases outside the gene matches. CDR3 amino acids: CASSPIRGPEAFF. CDR3 DNA sequence: TGTGCCAGCAGTCCTATCAGGGGGCCTGAAGCTTTCTTT.

The rearrangement uses TRBV9 and TRBJ2-2; D perhaps matches TRBD2 (7 bases). Trimming took off 3 bases at V and 6 bases at J, with 18 bases between the two ends. This CDR3 comprises 16 residues. The germline gives CDR1 SGDLS, CDR2 YYNGEE. This CDR3 is CASSGGRGRVPGELFF. CDR3 in DNA: TGTGCCAGCAGCGGAGGGAGGGGGAGGGTACCCGGGGAGCTGTTTTTT.

The V call is TRBV13, the J call TRBJ2-1; possible D gene TRBD2, 5 bases. The V gene's germline CDR1 is PRHDT and CDR2 FYEKMQ (reference sequence). This CDR3 comprises 16 residues. Trimming shortened V by 1 base and J by 1 base, and 11 bases separated the two germline ends. CDR3 in DNA: TGTGCCAGCAGCTTAGCCGGGGAGCCTTCCTACAATGAGCAGTTCTTC. Its protein product is CASSLAGEPSYNEQFF.

The chain is built from TRBV18 and TRBJ2-1; 13 positions match TRBD2. This CDR3 has 16 residues. Trimming at V came to 3 bases and at J to 5 bases, leaving 4 bases not matched to a gene. CDR1 is KGHSH, CDR2 LQKENI, per germline. Here the CDR3 DNA reads TGTGCCAGCTCACCGACTAGCGGGAGGAGTCACAATGAGCAGTTCTTC. Protein sequence: CASSPTSGRSHNEQFF.

The rearrangement joins TRBV27 to TRBJ2-7; D might be TRBD2 (6 bases). The CDR3 consists of 16 residues. In germline, CDR1 is MNHEY, CDR2 SMNVEV (reference sequence). The V gene lost 2 bases and the J gene lost 0 bases, with 14 bases spanning the gap. The CDR3 sequence is CASSLRSAGSSYEQYF. CDR3 DNA sequence: TGTGCCAGCAGTTTACGGTCCGCGGGGAGCTCCTACGAGCAGTACTTC.

The V call is TRBV4-1, the J call TRBJ2-5, with D possibly being TRBD2 (5 bases). V was shortened by 10 bases and J by 2 bases, with 14 bases between the two germline ends. The germline CDR1 and CDR2 sequences are MGHRA and YSYEKL. This CDR3 is 13 amino acids long. The CDR3 DNA sequence: TGCGCCACCCGGGGAACGGATCAAGAGACCCAGTACTTC. Its protein product is CATRGTDQETQYF.